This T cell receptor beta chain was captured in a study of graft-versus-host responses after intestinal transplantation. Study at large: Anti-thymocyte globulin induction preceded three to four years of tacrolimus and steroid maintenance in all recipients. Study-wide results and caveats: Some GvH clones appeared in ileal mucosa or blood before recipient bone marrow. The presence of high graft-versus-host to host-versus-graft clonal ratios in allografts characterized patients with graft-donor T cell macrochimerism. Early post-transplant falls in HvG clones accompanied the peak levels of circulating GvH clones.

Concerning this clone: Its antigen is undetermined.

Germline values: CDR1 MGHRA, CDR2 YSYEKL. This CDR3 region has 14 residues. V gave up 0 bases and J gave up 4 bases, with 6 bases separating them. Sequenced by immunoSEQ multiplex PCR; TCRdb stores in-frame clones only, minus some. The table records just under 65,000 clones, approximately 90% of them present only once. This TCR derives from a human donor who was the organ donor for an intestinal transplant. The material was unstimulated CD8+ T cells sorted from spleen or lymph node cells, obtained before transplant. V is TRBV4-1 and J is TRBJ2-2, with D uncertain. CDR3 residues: CASSQEAITGELFF. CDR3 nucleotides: TGCGCCAGCAGCCAAGAAGCTATCACCGGGGAGCTGTTTTTT.